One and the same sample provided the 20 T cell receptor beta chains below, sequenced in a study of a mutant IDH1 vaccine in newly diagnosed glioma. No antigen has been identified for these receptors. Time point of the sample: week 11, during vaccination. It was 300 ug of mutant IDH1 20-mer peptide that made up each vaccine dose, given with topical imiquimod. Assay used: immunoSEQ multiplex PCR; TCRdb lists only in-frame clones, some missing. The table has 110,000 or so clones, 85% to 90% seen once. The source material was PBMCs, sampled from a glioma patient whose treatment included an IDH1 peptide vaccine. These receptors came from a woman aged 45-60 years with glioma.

The CDR3 reads CASTSVYEQYF. The CDR3 nucleotides read TGTGCCAGCACCTCAGTCTACGAGCAGTACTTC. The chain carries TRBV6-5 and TRBJ2-7; D unclear. CDR3 length equals 11 residues. The V and J ends lost 7 bases and 3 bases respectively, with 7 bases between them. In germline, CDR1 is MNHEY, CDR2 SVGAGI.

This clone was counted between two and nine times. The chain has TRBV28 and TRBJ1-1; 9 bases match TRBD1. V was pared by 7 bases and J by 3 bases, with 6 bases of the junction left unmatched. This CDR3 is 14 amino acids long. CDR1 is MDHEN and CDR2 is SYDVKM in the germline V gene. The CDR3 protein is CASIDWTGDTEAFF. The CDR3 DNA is TGTGCCAGCATCGATTGGACAGGGGACACTGAAGCTTTCTTT.

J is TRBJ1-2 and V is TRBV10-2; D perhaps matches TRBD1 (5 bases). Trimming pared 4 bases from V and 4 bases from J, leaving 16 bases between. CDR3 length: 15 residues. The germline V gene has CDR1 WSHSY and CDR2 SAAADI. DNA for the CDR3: TGCGCCAGCAGTGGAAAAAACTGGGGCACCTATGGCTACACCTTC. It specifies CASSGKNWGTYGYTF.

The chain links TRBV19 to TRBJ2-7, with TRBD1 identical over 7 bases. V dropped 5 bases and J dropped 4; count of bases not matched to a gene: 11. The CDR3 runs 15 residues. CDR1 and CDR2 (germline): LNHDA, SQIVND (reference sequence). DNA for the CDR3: TGTGCCAGTAGTTTTTGGACAGGAGACGCATACGAGCAGTACTTC. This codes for CASSFWTGDAYEQYF.

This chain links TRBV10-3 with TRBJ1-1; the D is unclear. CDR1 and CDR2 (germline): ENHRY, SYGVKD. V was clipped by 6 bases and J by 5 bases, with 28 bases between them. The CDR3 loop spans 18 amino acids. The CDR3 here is CAISGEPPGPSEVTEAFF. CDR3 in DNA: TGTGCCATCAGCGGAGAACCTCCGGGCCCCAGTGAGGTTACTGAAGCTTTCTTT.

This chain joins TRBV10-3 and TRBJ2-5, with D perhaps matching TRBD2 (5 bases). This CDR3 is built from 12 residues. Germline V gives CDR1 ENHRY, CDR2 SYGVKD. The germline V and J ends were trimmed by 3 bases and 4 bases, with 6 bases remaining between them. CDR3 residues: CAISDRGETQYF. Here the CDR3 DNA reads TGTGCCATCAGTGATCGGGGAGAGACCCAGTACTTC.

CDR3 coding DNA: TGTGCCAGCAGCTTAGCGGTGGGTCCAGGGGGCCGGGAAGAGACCCAGTACTTC. It encodes CASSLAVGPGGREETQYF. This chain connects TRBV7-9 to TRBJ2-5, with TRBD1 matching 8 bases. Per germline, CDR1 SEHNR and CDR2 FQNEAQ (reference sequence). The CDR3 is made up of 18 amino acids. With 0 bases clipped from V and 3 bases from J, the junction kept 12 bases outside the gene matches.

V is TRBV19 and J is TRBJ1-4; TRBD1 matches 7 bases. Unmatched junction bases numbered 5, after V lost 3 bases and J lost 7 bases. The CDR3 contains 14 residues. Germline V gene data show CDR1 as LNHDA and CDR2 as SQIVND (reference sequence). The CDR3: CASSIGTDLEKLFF. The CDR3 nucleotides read TGTGCCAGTAGTATCGGGACAGATCTTGAAAAACTGTTTTTT. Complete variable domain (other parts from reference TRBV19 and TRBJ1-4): DGGITQSPKYLFRKEGQNVTLSCEQNLNHDAMYWYRQDPGQGLRLIYYSQIVNDFQKGDIAEGYSVSREKKESFPLTVTSAQKNPTAFYLCASSIGTDLEKLFFGSGTQLSVL.

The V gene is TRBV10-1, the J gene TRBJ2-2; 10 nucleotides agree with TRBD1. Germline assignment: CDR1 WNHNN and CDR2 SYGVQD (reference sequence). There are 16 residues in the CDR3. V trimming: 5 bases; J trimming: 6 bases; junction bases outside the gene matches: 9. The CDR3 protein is CASSIPGQGLSGELFF. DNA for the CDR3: TGCGCCAGCAGTATACCGGGACAGGGGTTATCCGGGGAGCTGTTTTTT.

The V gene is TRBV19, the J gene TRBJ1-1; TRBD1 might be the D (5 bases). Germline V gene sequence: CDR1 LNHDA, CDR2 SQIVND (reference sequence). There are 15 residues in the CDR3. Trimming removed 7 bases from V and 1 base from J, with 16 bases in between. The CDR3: CASNWARTTNTEAFF. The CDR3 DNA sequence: TGTGCCAGTAATTGGGCCCGGACAACGAACACTGAAGCTTTCTTT.

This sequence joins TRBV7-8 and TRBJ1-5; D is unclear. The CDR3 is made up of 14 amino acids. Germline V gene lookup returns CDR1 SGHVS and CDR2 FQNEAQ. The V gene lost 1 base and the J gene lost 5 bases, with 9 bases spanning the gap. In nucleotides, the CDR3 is TGTGCCAGCAGCTTAGGAGGGAGTCATCAGCCCCAGCATTTT. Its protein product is CASSLGGSHQPQHF.

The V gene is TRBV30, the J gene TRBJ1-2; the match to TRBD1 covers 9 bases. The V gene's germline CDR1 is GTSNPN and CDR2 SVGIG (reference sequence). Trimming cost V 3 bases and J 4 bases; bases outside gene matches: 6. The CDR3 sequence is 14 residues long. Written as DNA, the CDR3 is TGTGCCTGGAGGGGACAGGGAGACCCCTATGGCTACACCTTC. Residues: CAWRGQGDPYGYTF.

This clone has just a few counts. The CDR3 sequence is CASSPDGGRGTEAFF. The CDR3 bases are TGTGCCAGCAGCCCGGACGGGGGGCGAGGGACTGAAGCTTTCTTT. This chain links TRBV9 with TRBJ1-1; tentative D call: TRBD1 (6 bases). The germline V gene has CDR1 SGDLS and CDR2 YYNGEE. This CDR3 has 15 amino acids. Trimming left V 4 bases short and J 5 bases short, with 18 bases between.

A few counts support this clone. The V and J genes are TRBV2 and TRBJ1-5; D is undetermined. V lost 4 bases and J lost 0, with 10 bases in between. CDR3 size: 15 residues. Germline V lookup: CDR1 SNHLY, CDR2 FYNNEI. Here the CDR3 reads CASSVPENSNQPQHF. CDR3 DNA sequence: TGTGCCAGCAGTGTTCCCGAGAATAGCAATCAGCCCCAGCATTTT.

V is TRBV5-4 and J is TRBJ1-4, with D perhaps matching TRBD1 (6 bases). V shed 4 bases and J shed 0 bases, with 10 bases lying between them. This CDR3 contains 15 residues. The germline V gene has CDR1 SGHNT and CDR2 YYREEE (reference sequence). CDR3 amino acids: CASSTGQTTNEKLFF. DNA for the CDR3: TGTGCCAGCAGCACCGGACAGACAACTAATGAAAAACTGTTTTTT.

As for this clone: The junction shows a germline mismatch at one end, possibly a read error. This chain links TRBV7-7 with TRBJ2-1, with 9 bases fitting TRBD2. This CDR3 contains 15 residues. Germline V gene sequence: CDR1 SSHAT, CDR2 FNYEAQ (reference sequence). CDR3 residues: CASSPGTSRTREQLF. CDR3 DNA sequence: TGTGCTAGCAGCCCTGGGACTAGCCGAACAAGGGAGCAGCTCTTC.

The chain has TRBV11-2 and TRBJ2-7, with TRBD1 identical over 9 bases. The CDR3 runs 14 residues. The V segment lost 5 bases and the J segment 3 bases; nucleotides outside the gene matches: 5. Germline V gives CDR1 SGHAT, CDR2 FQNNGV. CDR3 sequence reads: CASSVGTGSYEQYF. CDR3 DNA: TGTGCCAGCAGCGTCGGGACAGGGAGCTACGAGCAGTACTTC.

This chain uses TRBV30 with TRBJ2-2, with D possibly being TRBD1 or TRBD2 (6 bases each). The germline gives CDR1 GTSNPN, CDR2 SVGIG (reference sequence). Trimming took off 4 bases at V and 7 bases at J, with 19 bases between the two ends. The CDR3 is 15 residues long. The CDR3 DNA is TGTGCCTGGAACAGAGGGGGGCCTCAAGGCGGGGAGCTGTTTTTT. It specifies CAWNRGGPQGGELFF.

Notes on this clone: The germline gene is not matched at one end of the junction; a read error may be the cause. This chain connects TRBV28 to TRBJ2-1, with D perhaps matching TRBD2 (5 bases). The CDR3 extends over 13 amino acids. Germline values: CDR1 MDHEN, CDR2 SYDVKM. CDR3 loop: CVSKEVSYNEQFF. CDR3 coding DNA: TGTGTCAGCAAGGAGGTGTCCTACAATGAGCAGTTCTTC. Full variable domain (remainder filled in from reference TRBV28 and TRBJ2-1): DVKVTQSSRYLVKRTGEKVFLECVQDMDHENMFWYRQDPGLGLRLIYFSYDVKMKEKGDIPEGYSVSREKKERFSLILESASTNQTSMYLCVSKEVSYNEQFFGPGTRLTVL.

Here the CDR3 DNA reads TGTGCCAGCGCCCGCGCGCACACAGATACGCAGTATTTT. Its translation: CASARAHTDTQYF. This chain connects TRBV2 to TRBJ2-3; D gene unclear. V was trimmed by 8 bases and J by 2 bases, leaving 11 bases between them. CDR1 and CDR2 (germline): SNHLY, FYNNEI. CDR3 size: 13 residues.